The 22 T cell receptor beta chains below all came from one sample that was sequenced in a study of blood T cell repertoires in COVID-19 (dated by TCRdb to 2018 to 2020). Receptors were amplified or captured by the immunoSEQ multiplex PCR assay. TCRdb stores this immuneACCESS table with in-frame sequences only. Part of the clones is absent; in the studies checked, under half of the shortfall reflects unresolved V genes, and no reason is known for the rest. Recorded for this sample are approximately 470,000 clones; around 85% of them occurred a single time. Roughly 3.2% of the sample is held by the ten biggest clonotypes. The sample consisted of peripheral blood. The receptor source for this set is a human donor in a cohort sampled during active COVID-19.

This clone was counted a few times. The rearrangement links TRBV6-5 to TRBJ1-4; D may be TRBD1 (6 bases). Trimming removed 1 base from V and 6 bases from J, with 12 bases in between. CDR1 is MNHEY, CDR2 SVGAGI, per germline. The CDR3 has 15 residues. CDR3 DNA sequence: TGTGCCAGCAGTTACTACACAGGGCAGGATGAAAAACTGTTTTTT. Translated: CASSYYTGQDEKLFF.

This chain connects TRBV7-9 to TRBJ1-1; D is ambiguous. The CDR3 sequence is 12 residues long. Germline V gene sequence: CDR1 SEHNR, CDR2 FQNEAQ (reference sequence). The V and J ends lost 5 bases and 6 bases respectively, with 10 bases between them. CDR3 loop: CASSRHVAEAFF. The CDR3, as DNA: TGTGCCAGCAGCCGACACGTAGCTGAAGCTTTCTTT.

The CDR3 nucleotides are TGTGCCAGCAGTCCTACCAGGGGGCTCGAGGGCTACACCTTC. Its protein is CASSPTRGLEGYTF. V is TRBV6-6 and J is TRBJ1-2, with 8 bases that match TRBD1. Germline CDR1 MNHNY, CDR2 SVGAGI (reference sequence). Trimming removed 5 bases from V and 8 bases from J; junction bases left unmatched: 10. This CDR3 region has 14 residues.

For this clone: At the DNA level, this CDR3 is encoded by other sequences in the same sample as well. The chain is built from TRBV14 and TRBJ1-6, with 8 nucleotides matching TRBD1. Germline loops: CDR1 SGHDN, CDR2 FVKESK. V shed 4 bases, J shed 7 bases, and the junction held 3 bases outside the gene matches. The CDR3 extends over 14 amino acids. Here the CDR3 DNA reads TGTGCCAGCAGCCTAGACAGGGGCAATTCACCCCTCCACTTT. This encodes CASSLDRGNSPLHF.

The table lists this clone with a few counts. The chain recombines TRBV19 with TRBJ1-5, with 9 bases matching TRBD1. Germline-derived CDR1 and CDR2 are LNHDA and SQIVND (reference sequence). This CDR3 has 15 amino acids. The V segment lost 3 bases and the J segment 6 bases; nucleotides outside the gene matches: 6. DNA of the CDR3: TGTGCCAGTAGTATCCGGACAGGGGATCCTCAGCCCCAGCATTTT. Its translation is CASSIRTGDPQPQHF.

The chain joins TRBV28 to TRBJ2-2; 10 bases line up with TRBD1. This CDR3 spans 14 amino acids. Germline loops: CDR1 MDHEN, CDR2 SYDVKM. V trimming: 9 bases; J trimming: 1 base; junction bases outside the gene matches: 2. CDR3 sequence reads: CASWTGGNTGELFF. CDR3 DNA sequence: TGTGCCAGTTGGACAGGGGGGAACACCGGGGAGCTGTTTTTT.

The chain's CDR3 is CASSVQQGAGGNTIYF. DNA for the CDR3: TGTGCCAGCAGCGTCCAACAGGGGGCAGGTGGAAACACCATATATTTT. The chain has TRBV3-1 (or the pseudogene TRBV3-2) and TRBJ1-3; 9 nucleotides match TRBD1. Germline trimming cut 5 bases from V and 3 bases from J; bases unmatched to any gene: 8. CDR1 LGHDT and CDR2 YNNKEL come from the germline V gene (reference sequence). The CDR3 is 16 residues long.

The chain is built from TRBV9 and TRBJ1-6, with 8 bases that match TRBD1. The CDR3 extends over 15 amino acids. V shed 4 bases, J shed 9 bases, and the junction held 9 bases outside the gene matches. Germline V lookup: CDR1 SGDLS, CDR2 YYNGEE. The CDR3 region is CASSSTTGGSSPLHF. The CDR3 nucleotides are TGTGCCAGCAGCTCCACTACAGGGGGAAGTTCACCCCTCCACTTT.

This sequence joins TRBV29-1 and TRBJ1-1; tentative D call: TRBD1 (6 bases). Germline V gene lookup returns CDR1 SQVTM and CDR2 ANQGSEA. The CDR3 is made up of 12 amino acids. The V gene lost 7 bases and the J gene lost 7 bases, with 16 bases spanning the gap. The CDR3 nucleotides read TGCAGCGCTCCAGACAGGATCGGTGAAGCTTTCTTT. The encoded protein is CSAPDRIGEAFF.

On this clone: The sample has other DNA sequences that encode this CDR3 too. This chain joins TRBV3-1 (or the pseudogene TRBV3-2) and TRBJ2-1; D is perhaps TRBD2 (6 bases). This CDR3 region has 15 residues. CDR1 is LGHDT and CDR2 is YNNKEL in the germline V gene (reference sequence). Trimming pared 0 bases from V and 0 bases from J, leaving 6 bases between. The CDR3 sequence is CASSQDSGSYNEQFF. The CDR3 DNA follows: TGTGCCAGCAGCCAAGATAGCGGCTCCTACAATGAGCAGTTCTTC.

This clone was observed once. The chain is built from TRBV18 and TRBJ2-1; 8 bases align to TRBD1. The CDR3 totals 15 residues. Germline V gene sequence: CDR1 KGHSH, CDR2 LQKENI. V dropped 5 bases and J dropped 0; count of bases not matched to a gene: 3. The CDR3 DNA sequence: TGTGCCAGCTCATCCGGACAGGGCTCCTACAATGAGCAGTTCTTC. This encodes CASSSGQGSYNEQFF.

The chain combines TRBV28 with TRBJ2-7, with a weak D call TRBD2 (5 bases). The CDR3 contains 16 residues. From germline, CDR1 is MDHEN and CDR2 SYDVKM. V lost 8 bases and J lost 3, with 23 bases in between. The CDR3 coding sequence is TGTGCCAGCCATGACCTTGAGGGCCACAGCGACTACGAGCAGTACTTC. It codes for CASHDLEGHSDYEQYF.

The chain joins TRBV18 to TRBJ2-2; TRBD2 matches at 8 bases. The CDR3 length is 15 residues. Germline CDR1 reads KGHSH; CDR2 reads LQKENI. The V segment lost 6 bases and the J segment 1 base; nucleotides outside the gene matches: 4. CDR3 sequence: CASSPSGLNTGELFF. CDR3 bases: TGTGCCAGCTCGCCTAGCGGGCTGAACACCGGGGAGCTGTTTTTT. The whole variable domain, filled in from reference TRBV18 and TRBJ2-2, reads NAGVMQNPRHLVRRRGQEARLRCSPMKGHSHVYWYRQLPEEGLKFMVYLQKENIIDESGMPKERFSAEFPKEGPSILRIQQVVRGDSAAYFCASSPSGLNTGELFFGEGSRLTVL.

J is TRBJ2-1 and V is TRBV6-4; 9 bases align to TRBD2. V lost 0 bases and J lost 4; bases outside the gene matches: 4. Germline loops: CDR1 MRHNA, CDR2 SNTAGT. The CDR3 loop spans 16 amino acids. Here the CDR3 reads CASSDSGLAGYNEQFF. In DNA form, the CDR3 reads TGTGCCAGCAGTGACTCGGGGCTAGCGGGGTACAATGAGCAGTTCTTC.

The V call is TRBV29-1, the J call TRBJ2-1; tentative D call: TRBD1 (6 bases). The length of the CDR3 is 13 residues. Trimming cost V 2 bases and J 6 bases, with 11 bases left between them. Per the germline V gene, CDR1 is SQVTM and CDR2 is ANQGSEA. CDR3 in DNA: TGCAGCGTTGAAACGACAGGCGGCAATGAGCAGTTCTTC. Residues: CSVETTGGNEQFF.

The CDR3 loop is CASSSLAGASYEQYF. The CDR3 bases are TGTGCCAGTAGTTCGTTAGCGGGGGCCTCCTACGAGCAGTACTTC. This rearrangement joins TRBV19 to TRBJ2-7, with TRBD2 matching 9 bases. This CDR3 has 15 amino acids. Germline CDR1 reads LNHDA; CDR2 reads SQIVND (reference sequence). The ends lost 5 bases at V and 0 bases at J; junction bases unmatched: 5.

This chain joins TRBV30 and TRBJ1-6; 8 bases map to TRBD1. V lost 4 bases, J lost 11 bases, and 7 bases stayed unmatched. Germline assignment: CDR1 GTSNPN and CDR2 SVGIG (reference sequence). The CDR3 extends over 13 amino acids. CDR3 DNA: TGTGCCTGGAAGAAACAGGGGGAAACACCCCTCCACTTT. Its translation: CAWKKQGETPLHF.

V and J are TRBV11-2 and TRBJ2-2; TRBD2 aligns across 12 bases. With V trimmed by 1 base and J by 7 bases, 10 bases remained unmatched. CDR1 and CDR2 from the germline V gene are SGHAT and FQNNGV. CDR3 length: 18 residues. In nucleotides, the CDR3 is TGTGCCAGCAGCTTAGCCACTAGCGGGAGGAGGTTGGGCGGGGAGCTGTTTTTT. This gives the protein CASSLATSGRRLGGELFF.

V is TRBV19 and J is TRBJ2-7, with D possibly being TRBD1 (6 bases). The V end was cut by 3 bases, the J end by 2 bases, with 11 bases between. This CDR3 has 14 amino acids. In germline, CDR1 is LNHDA, CDR2 SQIVND (reference sequence). The CDR3 coding sequence is TGTGCCAGTAGTATCACCCGGGACACCTACGAGCAGTACTTC. This codes for CASSITRDTYEQYF.

V usage is TRBV24-1 and J usage is TRBJ2-2; the D gene is possibly TRBD2 (6 bases). The CDR3 is made up of 12 amino acids. Germline V gene sequence: CDR1 KGHDR, CDR2 SFDVKD. V was shortened by 7 bases and J by 6 bases, with 8 bases between the two germline ends. In nucleotides, the CDR3 is TGTGCCACCAGGGAGGGCGCCGGGGAGCTGTTTTTT. This encodes CATREGAGELFF.

The rearrangement joins TRBV28 to TRBJ2-5; D ambiguous. This CDR3 region has 14 residues. Germline lookup yields CDR1 MDHEN and CDR2 SYDVKM. V lost 8 bases and J 6 bases, leaving 19 bases between the germline ends. The CDR3 protein is CASLDPGSEQTQYF. In nucleotides, the CDR3 is TGTGCCAGCTTAGACCCCGGGTCCGAACAGACCCAGTACTTC. Looking up the rest from reference TRBV28 and TRBJ2-5 gives the full variable domain: DVKVTQSSRYLVKRTGEKVFLECVQDMDHENMFWYRQDPGLGLRLIYFSYDVKMKEKGDIPEGYSVSREKKERFSLILESASTNQTSMYLCASLDPGSEQTQYFGPGTRLLVL.

The chain uses TRBV27 and TRBJ2-1; 10 nucleotides align to TRBD2. Germline CDR1 is MNHEY and CDR2 is SMNVEV (reference sequence). V lost 2 bases, J lost 8 bases, and 3 bases stayed unmatched. The CDR3 length is 14 residues. The CDR3 sequence is CASSLTSGTYEQFF. The CDR3 DNA is TGTGCCAGCAGTTTAACTAGCGGGACCTATGAGCAGTTCTTC.